This T cell receptor beta chain was recovered during a study of blood T cell repertoires in COVID-19. The CDR3 extends over 15 amino acids. Looked up from germline, CDR1 is MNHEY and CDR2 is SMNVEV (reference sequence). The V gene lost 0 bases and the J gene lost 2 bases, with 11 bases spanning the gap. Profiled with immunoSEQ multiplex PCR; TCRdb holds only in-frame clones, not every one. The sample has about 60,000 clones, over 80% seen once; the top ten hold 9.5% to 13%. This sequence joins TRBV27 and TRBJ2-7; D might be TRBD1 (5 bases). The sample was peripheral blood. This clonotype originated in a man aged 25 to 40 with COVID-19, enrolled during active disease. The CDR3 sequence is CASSLSWQGPYEQYF. CDR3 DNA: TGTGCCAGCAGTTTATCCTGGCAGGGCCCCTACGAGCAGTACTTC.